This is a list of T cell receptor beta chains from one sample in a study of molecular identifiers for immune sequencing clone quantification. TCRdb called the PCR reads again in MiXCR, with one record for every CDR3 protein. Of about 500,000 distinct CDR3 sequences detected, around 21% appear once; the ten largest clones hold about 0.8%. Sequenced sample: naive CD8+ T cells from blood, with Jurkat cell RNA spiked in. Receptors originate from a human donor in good health. Some libraries in this study had Jurkat cell RNA spiked in. CDR3s include the opening cysteine and the closing phenylalanine or tryptophan. A D gene is named only where the DNA matches it firmly. The size entry is marked missing in some rows and otherwise reads once, few, many or a size class.

V: TRBV6-5; J: TRBJ1-1; size: many; D: -; DNA: TGTGCCAGCAGTTATCTGGAGGGGATGAACACTGAAGCTTTCTTT; CDR3: CASSYLEGMNTEAFF
V: TRBV20-1; J: TRBJ1-1; size: many; D: TRBD1; DNA: TGCAGTGCTAGAGGGGCTTGGACAGGGAGATTCACTGAAGCTTTCTTT; CDR3: CSARGAWTGRFTEAFF
V: TRBV27; J: TRBJ2-7; size: few; D: -; DNA: TGTGCCAGCCGGGACGGCTACAGCTACGAGCAGTACTTC; CDR3: CASRDGYSYEQYF
V: TRBV12-3/TRBV12-4; J: TRBJ1-4; size: few; D: TRBD1; DNA: TGTGCCAGCAGTACCCGGGACAGGGGGCTTGAAAAACTGTTTTTT; CDR3: CASSTRDRGLEKLFF
V: TRBV30; J: TRBJ2-5; size: many; D: TRBD1; DNA: TGTGCTTACTGGACAGGACAAGAGACCCAGTACTTC; CDR3: CAYWTGQETQYF
V: TRBV4-3; J: TRBJ2-1; size: -; D: TRBD2; DNA: TGCGCCAGCAGCCAAGAGGCTTTGGCTAGCGGAAACAATGAGCAGTTCTTC; CDR3: CASSQEALASGNNEQFF
V: TRBV19; J: TRBJ2-1; size: -; D: TRBD1; DNA: TGTGCCAGTAGAGGGGGCGTGGTCGGGTACAATGAGCAGTTCTTC; CDR3: CASRGGVVGYNEQFF
V: TRBV25-1; J: TRBJ2-3; size: -; D: -; DNA: TGTGCCAGCAGTGAAGGCCGCACAGATACGCAGTATTTT; CDR3: CASSEGRTDTQYF
V: TRBV29-1; J: TRBJ2-1; size: few; D: TRBD2; DNA: TGCAGCGTTATAGGGAAGCGGGGGAGCTCCTACAATGAGCAGTTCTTC; CDR3: CSVIGKRGSSYNEQFF
V: TRBV18; J: TRBJ2-7; size: -; D: TRBD1; DNA: TGTGCCAGCTCACCTTTGCGGGACAGGCCGGACGAGCAGTACTTC; CDR3: CASSPLRDRPDEQYF
V: TRBV6-2/TRBV6-3; J: TRBJ2-1; size: -; D: TRBD2; DNA: TGTGCCAGCAGTTGGCTAGCGGGCGGGTACAATGAGCAGTTCTTC; CDR3: CASSWLAGGYNEQFF
V: TRBV6-5; J: TRBJ2-7; size: -; D: -; DNA: TGTGCCAGCAGCAACAAAGACAGCTCCTACGAGCAGTACTTC; CDR3: CASSNKDSSYEQYF
V: TRBV5-1; J: TRBJ2-1; size: many; D: TRBD2; DNA: TGCGCCAGCAGCCCCGGGACTAGCGGCCCCTACAATGAGCAGTTCTTC; CDR3: CASSPGTSGPYNEQFF
V: TRBV13; J: TRBJ1-4; size: many; D: -; DNA: TGTGCCAGCAGCCTTTCCGGGACCCTGTTTTTT; CDR3: CASSLSGTLFF
V: TRBV19; J: TRBJ1-6; size: -; D: TRBD1; DNA: TGTGCCAGTAGTATAGGGGACAGGGGTGGTTCACCCCTCCACTTT; CDR3: CASSIGDRGGSPLHF
V: TRBV20-1; J: TRBJ2-7; size: -; D: -; DNA: TGCAGTGCTCCCCTCCTAGGGCAGGTAGGCGAGCAGTACTTC; CDR3: CSAPLLGQVGEQYF